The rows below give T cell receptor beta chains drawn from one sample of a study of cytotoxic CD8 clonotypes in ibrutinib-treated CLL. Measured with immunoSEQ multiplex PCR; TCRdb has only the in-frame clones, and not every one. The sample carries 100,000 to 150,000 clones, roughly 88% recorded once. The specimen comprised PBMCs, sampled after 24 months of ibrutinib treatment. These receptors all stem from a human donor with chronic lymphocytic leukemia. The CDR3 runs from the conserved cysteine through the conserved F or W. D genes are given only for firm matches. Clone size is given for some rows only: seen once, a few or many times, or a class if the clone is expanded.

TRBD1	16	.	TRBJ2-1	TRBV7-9	CASSPAGTGSYNEQFF	TGTGCCAGCAGCCCTGCCGGGACAGGGAGTTACAATGAGCAGTTCTTC
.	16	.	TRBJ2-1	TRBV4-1	CASSQDRTGRENEQFF	TGCGCCAGCAGCCAAGACCGGACAGGGAGGGAGAATGAGCAGTTCTTC
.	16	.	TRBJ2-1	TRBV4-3	CASSQDASTGYNEQFF	TGCGCCAGCAGCCAAGATGCTTCCACGGGGTACAATGAGCAGTTCTTC
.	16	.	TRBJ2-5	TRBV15	CATSRVALRAQETQYF	TGTGCCACCAGCAGAGTTGCGTTAAGGGCCCAAGAGACCCAGTACTTC
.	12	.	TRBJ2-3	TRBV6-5	CATKTDSDTQYF	TGTGCCACTAAGACCGACTCCGATACGCAGTATTTT
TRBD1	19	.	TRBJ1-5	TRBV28	CASSRPTLDRGFSNQPQHF	TGTGCCAGCAGTCGCCCTACGCTCGACAGGGGTTTTAGCAATCAGCCCCAGCATTTT
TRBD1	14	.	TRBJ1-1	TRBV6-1	CASKPRGRGAEAFF	TGTGCCAGCAAGCCCAGGGGGCGTGGTGCTGAAGCTTTCTTT
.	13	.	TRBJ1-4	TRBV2	CASTGQGWEKLFF	TGTGCCAGTACAGGGCAGGGGTGGGAAAAACTGTTTTTT
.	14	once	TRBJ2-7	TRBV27	CASSPRDWAYEQYF	TGTGCCAGCAGTCCCCGGGACTGGGCCTACGAGCAGTACTTC
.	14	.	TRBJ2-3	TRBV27	CASSFRGVQGTQYF	TGTGCCAGCAGTTTCCGCGGGGTTCAGGGTACGCAGTATTTT
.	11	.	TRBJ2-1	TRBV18	CASSPRGVQFF	TGTGCCAGCTCACCACGAGGAGTCCAGTTCTTC
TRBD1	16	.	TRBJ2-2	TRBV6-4	CASSRDRGPNTGELFF	TGTGCCAGCAGCCGGGACAGGGGACCGAACACCGGGGAGCTGTTTTTT
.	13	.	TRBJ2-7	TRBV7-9	CASSLDSPYEQYF	TGTGCCAGCAGCTTAGACAGCCCCTACGAGCAGTACTTC